Shown below are 16 T cell receptor beta chains from a single sample sequenced in a study of T cell responses to AZD1222 COVID-19 vaccine. Clones were read by immunoSEQ multiplex PCR, and TCRdb kept only the in-frame ones, dropping some. The repertoire consists of 90,000 to 150,000 clones, with roughly 88% occurring once and the leading ten covering 9% to 9.5%. The specimen was peripheral blood, collected on day 0 of AZD1222 vaccination. The receptor source for this set is an adult in good health.

The V gene is TRBV3-1 (or the pseudogene TRBV3-2), the J gene TRBJ1-5; possible D gene TRBD1, 5 bases. Between the trimmed V and J ends, which lost 1 base and 1 base, there was a span of 11 bases. The CDR3 loop spans 16 amino acids. The germline gives CDR1 LGHDT, CDR2 YNNKEL (reference sequence). The CDR3 coding sequence is TGTGCCAGCAGCCAAGGGACGGGGGGGAGCAATCAGCCCCAGCATTTT. The encoded protein is CASSQGTGGSNQPQHF.

This clone appeared a single time. The chain recombines TRBV5-1 with TRBJ2-2; D may be TRBD2 (5 bases). The CDR3 contains 15 residues. V dropped 0 bases and J dropped 2 bases, with 8 bases sitting between them. Per germline, CDR1 SGHRS and CDR2 YFSETQ. The CDR3 DNA is TGCGCCAGCAGCTTGGCACCGGGAAACACCGGGGAGCTGTTTTTT. Amino acid sequence: CASSLAPGNTGELFF. The variable domain in full, completed from reference TRBV5-1 and TRBJ2-2, reads KAGVTQTPRYLIKTRGQQVTLSCSPISGHRSVSWYQQTPGQGLQFLFEYFSETQRNKGNFPGRFSGRQFSNSRSEMNVSTLELGDSALYLCASSLAPGNTGELFFGEGSRLTVL.

J is TRBJ1-3 and V is TRBV19; D may be TRBD1 (5 bases). CDR1 is LNHDA, CDR2 SQIVND, per germline (reference sequence). Trimming stripped 8 bases from V and 0 bases from J, with 11 bases between. CDR3 size: 14 residues. CDR3: CASRDGHSGNTIYF. The CDR3 DNA sequence: TGTGCCAGTCGAGACGGACACTCTGGAAACACCATATATTTT.

The chain uses TRBV7-6 and TRBJ2-7; 7 bases fit TRBD2. J lost 4 bases, V lost 1 base, and 10 bases had no gene match. The CDR3 covers 16 residues. CDR1 and CDR2 (germline): SGHVS, FNYEAQ. The CDR3 loop is CASSLVRGGRMYEQYF. CDR3 nucleotide sequence: TGTGCCAGCAGCTTAGTGCGCGGCGGGAGAATGTACGAGCAGTACTTC. The whole variable domain, filled in from reference TRBV7-6 and TRBJ2-7, reads GAGVSQSPRYKVTKRGQDVALRCDPISGHVSLYWYRQALGQGPEFLTYFNYEAQQDKSGLPNDRFSAERPEGSISTLTIQRTEQRDSAMYRCASSLVRGGRMYEQYFGPGTRLTVT.

The chain is built from TRBV10-3 and TRBJ2-7, with 11 bases that match TRBD2. This CDR3 has 15 amino acids. Losses at the gene ends were 5 bases for V and 0 bases for J; bases not matched to a gene: 3. Germline assignment: CDR1 ENHRY and CDR2 SYGVKD. The CDR3 DNA reads as TGTGCCATCAGTTCGGGACTAGCGGACTCCTACGAGCAGTACTTC. Its translation: CAISSGLADSYEQYF.

CDR3 nucleotide sequence: TGTGCCAGCAGTCCCACAGGGGAGGGCAATCAGCCCCAGCATTTT. Translation gives CASSPTGEGNQPQHF. This chain joins TRBV6-6 and TRBJ1-5, with 7 positions matching TRBD1. CDR1 is MNHNY and CDR2 is SVGAGI in the germline V gene (reference sequence). The CDR3 sequence is 15 residues long. V was pared by 5 bases and J by 2 bases, with 6 bases of the junction left unmatched.

The rearrangement uses TRBV19 and TRBJ1-5; D uncertain. The length of the CDR3 is 17 residues. Trimming removed 0 bases at V and 5 bases at J, with 17 bases between. Germline CDR1 LNHDA, CDR2 SQIVND (reference sequence). The CDR3 coding sequence is TGTGCCAGTAGTATAGATTTAGGAGGGATTTGGGATCAGCCCCAGCATTTT. Translation: CASSIDLGGIWDQPQHF.

This chain uses TRBV19 with TRBJ2-1; 8 bases match TRBD2. From germline, CDR1 is LNHDA and CDR2 SQIVND (reference sequence). V lost 3 bases and J lost 7; bases outside the gene matches: 11. The CDR3 runs to 16 residues. The CDR3 sequence: CASSILRSSGPNEQFF. Here the CDR3 DNA reads TGTGCCAGTAGTATTCTTAGGTCTAGCGGGCCGAATGAGCAGTTCTTC.

The rearrangement links TRBV2 to TRBJ1-5, with unresolved D. Germline V gives CDR1 SNHLY, CDR2 FYNNEI. This CDR3 contains 15 residues. Trimming removed 2 bases at V and 3 bases at J, with 11 bases between. CDR3 loop: CASSELSANNQPQHF. As DNA, the CDR3 is TGTGCCAGCAGTGAATTGTCTGCAAACAATCAGCCCCAGCATTTT.

This clone was counted a few times. The CDR3 DNA follows: TGTGCCAGCAGTCCTAGCGGTAGCACAGATACGCAGTATTTT. It specifies CASSPSGSTDTQYF. The chain has TRBV9 and TRBJ2-3, with TRBD2 matching 7 bases. There are 14 residues in the CDR3. The V gene's germline CDR1 is SGDLS and CDR2 YYNGEE. J gave up 0 bases and V 5 bases, and 3 bases lay outside the gene matches. Looking up the rest from reference TRBV9 and TRBJ2-3 gives the full variable domain: DSGVTQTPKHLITATGQRVTLRCSPRSGDLSVYWYQQSLDQGLQFLIQYYNGEERAKGNILERFSAQQFPDLHSELNLSSLELGDSALYFCASSPSGSTDTQYFGPGTRLTVL.

This rearrangement joins TRBV3-1 (or the pseudogene TRBV3-2) to TRBJ1-5; no firm D call. This CDR3 spans 13 amino acids. The germline CDR1 and CDR2 sequences are LGHDT and YNNKEL (reference sequence). Deletions cut 4 bases from V and 2 bases from J, with 6 bases between. The CDR3 loop reads CASSRRGNQPQHF. For the CDR3, the DNA is TGTGCCAGCAGCCGGCGGGGCAATCAGCCCCAGCATTTT.

The gene calls are TRBV6-2 or TRBV6-3 and TRBJ1-1; possible D gene TRBD1, 6 bases. The CDR3 covers 14 residues. Germline V gives CDR1 MNHEY, CDR2 SVGEGT. V was cut by 4 bases and J by 2 bases, with 11 bases left in between. CDR3 nucleotide sequence: TGTGCCAGCAGTTTGCCAGGGGCCAACACTGAAGCTTTCTTT. Translated, it gives CASSLPGANTEAFF.

This clone turned up a few times. This sequence joins TRBV2 and TRBJ1-1, with 7 positions matching TRBD1. The CDR3 spans 17 residues. Germline assignment: CDR1 SNHLY and CDR2 FYNNEI. Trimming at V came to 1 base and at J to 3 bases, leaving 11 bases not matched to a gene. For the CDR3, the DNA is TGTGCCAGCAGTGAAGTGTCTCGACAGGGACGCGACACTGAAGCTTTCTTT. This translates into CASSEVSRQGRDTEAFF.

V is TRBV6-5 and J is TRBJ1-6; D gene unclear. Germline CDR1 and CDR2: MNHEY and SVGAGI. Trimming removed 4 bases at V and 3 bases at J, with 10 bases between. CDR3 size: 15 residues. CDR3 DNA: TGTGCCAGCAGTTTACGGAGAAGCTATAATTCACCCCTCCACTTT. This gives the protein CASSLRRSYNSPLHF.

The genes are TRBV4-1 and TRBJ2-3; 13 bases map to TRBD2. The V and J ends lost 2 bases and 4 bases, in that order; junction bases with no gene match: 3. The CDR3 contains 16 residues. Germline assignment: CDR1 MGHRA and CDR2 YSYEKL. The CDR3 DNA follows: TGCGCCAGCAGCCAAATAGGACTAGCGGGGGCAGATACGCAGTATTTT. Protein product: CASSQIGLAGADTQYF.

As for this clone: Additional DNA sequences in this sample encode the identical CDR3. CDR3 nucleotides: TGTGCCTGGAGTCGACAGGGGGGCAATCAGCCCCAGCATTTT. Amino acid sequence: CAWSRQGGNQPQHF. The chain uses TRBV30 and TRBJ1-5; 9 nucleotides match TRBD1. The trim removed 2 bases at V and 2 bases at J, leaving 1 base unmatched. Germline CDR1 reads GTSNPN; CDR2 reads SVGIG (reference sequence). The CDR3 contains 14 residues.